A single sample gave rise to the 21 T cell receptor beta chains below, sequenced in a study of CD8+CD57+ T cells in acquired aplastic anemia. Template material for TCR beta VDJ and CDR3 profiling consisted of genomic DNA. TCRdb redid the calling of the reads with MiXCR, one entry per CDR3 protein. This table holds approximately 200,000 distinct CDR3 sequences, less than 65% found once. Sequencing input: sorted CD4+, CD8+, or CD8+CD57+ T cells (not recorded which) from PBMCs. These receptors were taken from a human donor in good health, serving as a control.

The chain joins TRBV6-5 to TRBJ2-3, with D possibly matching TRBD1 (5 bases). There are 18 residues in the CDR3. Germline assignment: CDR1 MNHEY and CDR2 SVGAGI. V lost 4 bases to trimming and J lost 11 bases, with 31 bases between them. CDR3 DNA sequence: TGTGCCAGCAGTTCTACCGACCAGGGATTTTTACTCTACAATGAGCAGTATTTT. Amino acids: CASSSTDQGFLLYNEQYF.

As concerns this clonotype: One end of the junction varies from germline; a read error may be responsible. The CDR3 DNA reads as TGTGCCAGCAGTGAAGGCTCTGCGTTGGAGACCCAGTACTTC. Translating gives CASSEGSALETQYF. The V gene is TRBV10-3, the J gene TRBJ2-5; no firm D call. The CDR3 has 14 amino acids. Germline V gene data show CDR1 as ENHRY and CDR2 as SYGVKD.

This rearrangement joins TRBV7-6 to TRBJ2-7; TRBD2 aligns across 8 bases. The trim removed 3 bases at V and 5 bases at J, leaving 6 bases unmatched. Germline CDR1 SGHVS, CDR2 FNYEAQ. CDR3 size: 14 residues. In DNA form, the CDR3 reads TGTGCCAGCAGCTTGGCGGGGGGACTTGACGAGCAGTACTTC. It translates to CASSLAGGLDEQYF.

This clonotype was seen repeatedly, ten times or more. The gene calls are TRBV19 and TRBJ1-5, with TRBD1 identical over 8 bases. The CDR3 length is 15 residues. The germline CDR1 and CDR2 sequences are LNHDA and SQIVND (reference sequence). The J segment lost 4 bases and the V segment lost 3 bases, leaving 5 bases of the junction unmatched. CDR3 DNA sequence: TGTGCCAGTAGTATCAGGGACAGGCCGAATCAGCCCCAGCATTTT. Its translation is CASSIRDRPNQPQHF.

Of note for this clonotype: A much bigger clone sits one base away, suggesting this may be a read error. The rearrangement joins TRBV4-1 to TRBJ1-1; 11 nucleotides align to TRBD1. The CDR3 runs 16 residues. The germline V gene encodes CDR1 MGHRA and CDR2 YSYEKL. V was pared by 4 bases and J by 3 bases, with 7 bases of the junction left unmatched. DNA for the CDR3: TGCGCCAGCAGCCCCGGACAGGGGGCGAAGGACACTGAAGCTTTCTTT. Translated, it gives CASSPGQGAKDTEAFF.

Ten or more counts support this clonotype. The rearrangement joins TRBV20-1 to TRBJ1-6, with 9 nucleotides matching TRBD1. V lost 3 bases, J lost 7 bases, and 4 bases stayed unmatched. CDR1 is DFQATT and CDR2 is SNEGSKA in the germline V gene (reference sequence). The CDR3 runs to 14 residues. CDR3 sequence reads: CSARPGQGNSPLHF. As DNA, the CDR3 is TGCAGTGCTAGGCCGGGACAGGGCAATTCACCCCTCCACTTT.

This chain connects TRBV5-6 to TRBJ1-6, with D unclear. Trimming shortened V by 2 bases and J by 15 bases, and 15 bases separated the two germline ends. CDR3 length: 13 amino acids. Germline CDR1 reads SGHDT; CDR2 reads YYEEEE. The CDR3 nucleotides read TGTGCCAGCAGCTTACCCAGGATTCGAGGCCTCCACTTT. Translated, it gives CASSLPRIRGLHF.

This chain joins TRBV25-1 and TRBJ1-5; weak D call: TRBD1 (6 bases). This CDR3 comprises 17 residues. Trimming took 3 bases from V and 0 from J, leaving 15 bases between them. Per germline, CDR1 MGHDK and CDR2 SYGVNS. The CDR3 bases are TGTGCCAGCAGTGATGGGGCAGGGGACTATAGCAATCAGCCCCAGCATTTT. Translating gives CASSDGAGDYSNQPQHF.

This clonotype occurred many times. This sequence joins TRBV20-1 and TRBJ1-1; D is uncertain. Germline-derived CDR1 and CDR2 are DFQATT and SNEGSKA (reference sequence). This CDR3 has 13 residues. V shed 6 bases and J shed 0 bases, with 11 bases lying between them. The CDR3 loop reads CSANQVMNTEAFF. The CDR3 region has the DNA TGCAGTGCGAACCAGGTAATGAACACTGAAGCTTTCTTT.

The chain uses TRBV7-6 and TRBJ1-5; TRBD1 is a possible D gene (5 bases). CDR1 and CDR2 from the germline V gene are SGHVS and FNYEAQ. V lost 3 bases and J 3 bases, leaving 9 bases between the germline ends. The CDR3 spans 14 residues. The CDR3 spells CASSLGDPNQPQHF. The CDR3 DNA reads as TGTGCCAGCAGCTTGGGGGACCCCAATCAGCCCCAGCATTTT.

This clonotype appeared many times. The V call is TRBV10-3, the J call TRBJ2-7; tentative D call: TRBD1 (5 bases). The length of the CDR3 is 14 residues. Trimming removed 5 bases at V and 0 bases at J, with 11 bases between. The germline V gene encodes CDR1 ENHRY and CDR2 SYGVKD. The CDR3 protein is CAISSDRSSYEQYF. The CDR3, as DNA: TGTGCCATCAGTTCCGACAGAAGCTCCTACGAGCAGTACTTC.

The chain links TRBV6-1 to TRBJ1-2; 11 bases are shared with TRBD1. CDR1 is MNHNS, CDR2 SASEGT, per germline. The CDR3 length is 13 residues. J lost 12 bases, V lost 6 bases, and 9 bases had no gene match. The DNA of the CDR3 is TGTGCCAGCAGACCGGGACAGGGGGTAGTACACACCTTC. Translating gives CASRPGQGVVHTF.

The gene calls are TRBV7-2 and TRBJ1-1, with D perhaps TRBD1 (6 bases). Trimming stripped 5 bases from V and 4 bases from J, with 17 bases between. Germline V gene lookup returns CDR1 SGHTA and CDR2 FQGNSA. The CDR3 contains 15 residues. In DNA, the CDR3 is TGTGCCAGCAGCCACATCCCAGGGGCGGTCACTGAAGCTTTCTTT. Translation gives CASSHIPGAVTEAFF.

This clonotype was found many times. This rearrangement joins TRBV7-8 to TRBJ1-5, with D hard to call. Trimming removed 4 bases from V and 6 bases from J, with 16 bases in between. The germline CDR1 and CDR2 sequences are SGHVS and FQNEAQ. The CDR3 covers 15 residues. Here the CDR3 reads CASSSAARGGQPQHF. In DNA, the CDR3 is TGTGCCAGCAGCTCAGCCGCTCGGGGAGGTCAGCCCCAGCATTTT.

The chain joins TRBV2 to TRBJ1-1; a weak D match, TRBD1 (5 bases). Trimming stripped 4 bases from V and 1 base from J, with 10 bases between. CDR3 length: 14 residues. Germline CDR1 and CDR2: SNHLY and FYNNEI. The CDR3 DNA follows: TGTGCCAGCAGTGTGGACAACTGGAACACTGAAGCTTTCTTT. This encodes CASSVDNWNTEAFF.

This clonotype was recorded only once. The chain uses TRBV10-2 and TRBJ2-7, with 12 bases that match TRBD2. Germline V gene sequence: CDR1 WSHSY, CDR2 SAAADI. The CDR3 contains 15 residues. V lost 7 bases to trimming and J lost 4 bases; unmatched junction nucleotides: 8. The CDR3 protein is CASNAGTSGFYEQYF. CDR3 coding DNA: TGCGCCAGCAACGCCGGGACTAGCGGGTTTTACGAGCAGTACTTC.

This clonotype was found many times. V gene TRBV28 combines with J gene TRBJ1-4; perhaps TRBD1 as D (6 bases). This CDR3 contains 12 residues. Germline CDR1 is MDHEN and CDR2 is SYDVKM. V lost 3 bases, J lost 14 bases, and 13 bases lay in between. This CDR3 is CASSLVGAGLFF. CDR3 in DNA: TGTGCCAGCAGTTTGGTGGGGGCAGGGCTGTTTTTT.

The J gene is TRBJ2-4, the V gene TRBV2; no definite D call. The germline V and J ends were trimmed by 6 bases and 6 bases, with 12 bases remaining between them. This CDR3 comprises 13 residues. Per the germline V gene, CDR1 is SNHLY and CDR2 is FYNNEI. CDR3 sequence (DNA): TGTGCCAGCAGCCAATTGAGGTTAAACATTCAGTACTTC. Residues: CASSQLRLNIQYF.

This clonotype was counted at least ten times. This chain connects TRBV11-3 to TRBJ2-1; 8 bases line up with TRBD2. This CDR3 region has 16 residues. V trimming: 0 bases; J trimming: 8 bases; junction bases outside the gene matches: 9. Germline V lookup: CDR1 SGHNT, CDR2 YENEEA. CDR3 nucleotides: TGTGCCAGCAGCTTAGACGGACGGGGGGGCCAAGATGAGCAGTTCTTC. Translation gives CASSLDGRGGQDEQFF.

The chain couples TRBV7-9 to TRBJ2-7, with a possible D match to TRBD2 (5 bases). Between the trimmed V and J ends, which lost 0 bases and 6 bases, there was a span of 9 bases. Germline lookup yields CDR1 SEHNR and CDR2 FQNEAQ (reference sequence). This CDR3 is built from 13 residues. For the CDR3, the DNA is TGTGCCAGCAGCTTAGCGAGGGCGGTCGAGCAGTACTTC. Translation: CASSLARAVEQYF.

This clonotype was detected ten times or more. V and J are TRBV7-2 and TRBJ1-5, with D possibly being TRBD1 (5 bases). The V end lost 3 bases, the J end lost 4 bases, and 10 bases lay between the germline ends. Germline V gives CDR1 SGHTA, CDR2 FQGNSA. The CDR3 extends over 14 amino acids. DNA of the CDR3: TGTGCCAGCAGCTTCGTCAGGGCTAATCAGCCCCAGCATTTT. Translated, it gives CASSFVRANQPQHF.